The clone carrying this T cell receptor beta chain has more than one count but fewer than ten. Its antigen is currently unknown. These data are taken from a study of blood T cells in healthy people across ages. Regarding the study as a whole: Significant beta diversity loss was already apparent by age approximately 40, declining roughly linearly.

Primed by a sample-barcoded 5' primer and a J-beta primer mix, a second PCR proceeded for about 7 to 11 cycles. TCRdb used MiXCR to reprocess the 5' RACE reads, holding one entry per CDR3 protein. The sample records approximately 350,000 distinct CDR3 sequences, roughly half being singletons. V was pared by 5 bases and J by 4 bases, with 17 bases between. Germline V lookup: CDR1 SQVTM, CDR2 ANQGSEA. This CDR3 comprises 14 residues. The material sequenced was blood. The chain carries TRBV29-1 and TRBJ2-5; the D gene could be TRBD1 or TRBD2 (7 bases each). This TCR came from a man in his fifties or sixties in good health. CDR3 sequence reads: CSVQGGRSPETQYF. The CDR3 coding sequence is TGCAGCGTTCAGGGGGGGAGGTCTCCAGAGACCCAGTACTTC. The entire variable domain, with the rest obtained from reference TRBV29-1 and TRBJ2-5, is as follows: SAVISQKPSRDICQRGTSLTIQCQVDSQVTMMFWYRQQPGQSLTLIATANQGSEATYESGFVIDKFPISRPNLTFSTLTVSNMSPEDSSIYLCSVQGGRSPETQYFGPGTRLLVL.